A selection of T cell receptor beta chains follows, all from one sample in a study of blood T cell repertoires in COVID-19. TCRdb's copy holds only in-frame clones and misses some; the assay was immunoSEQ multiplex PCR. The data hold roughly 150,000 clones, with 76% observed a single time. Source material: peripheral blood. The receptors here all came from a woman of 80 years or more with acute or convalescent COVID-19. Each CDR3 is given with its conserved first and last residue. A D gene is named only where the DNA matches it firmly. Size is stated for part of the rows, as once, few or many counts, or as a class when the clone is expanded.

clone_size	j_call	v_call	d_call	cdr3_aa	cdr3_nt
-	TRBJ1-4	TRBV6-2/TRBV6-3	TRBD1	CASSRGRNEKLFF	TGTGCCAGCAGCAGGGGGAGAAATGAAAAACTGTTTTTT
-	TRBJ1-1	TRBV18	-	CASSPEAGRGTEAFF	TGTGCCAGCTCACCAGAGGCTGGTCGGGGGACTGAAGCTTTCTTT
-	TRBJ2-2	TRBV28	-	CASSRRPSVGELFF	TGTGCCAGCAGCCGCCGTCCTAGCGTCGGGGAGCTGTTTTTT
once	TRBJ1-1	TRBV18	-	CASSRTNEGNTEAFF	TGTGCCAGCTCACGGACGAACGAGGGGAACACTGAAGCTTTCTTT
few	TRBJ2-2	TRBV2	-	CASSENGKNTGELFF	TGTGCCAGCAGTGAAAATGGCAAGAACACCGGGGAGCTGTTTTTT
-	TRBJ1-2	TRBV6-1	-	CASSEGNRMGYTF	TGTGCCAGCAGTGAAGGCAACAGGATGGGCTACACCTTC
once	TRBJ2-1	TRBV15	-	CATSRGQSGASNEQFF	TGTGCCACCAGCAGAGGTCAATCTGGGGCGTCGAATGAGCAGTTCTTC
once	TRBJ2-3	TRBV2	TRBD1	CASSEGDRFSTDTQYF	TGTGCCAGCAGTGAAGGGGACAGATTTAGCACAGATACGCAGTATTTT
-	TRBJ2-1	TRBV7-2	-	CASSSRLGTTLTNNEQFF	TGTGCCAGCAGCTCCCGACTGGGGACAACACTTACCAACAATGAGCAGTTCTTC
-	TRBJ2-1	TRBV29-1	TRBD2	CSVEAVAGKFF	TGCAGCGTTGAAGCCGTAGCGGGGAAGTTCTTC
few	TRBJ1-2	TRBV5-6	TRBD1	CASSLGTGDYYGYTF	TGTGCCAGCAGCTTGGGGACAGGGGATTACTATGGCTACACCTTC
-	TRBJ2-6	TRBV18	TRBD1	CASSPGQGISSGANVLTF	TGTGCCAGCTCACCAGGACAGGGTATCTCCTCTGGGGCCAACGTCCTGACTTTC
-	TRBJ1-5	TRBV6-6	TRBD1	CASTSGGDRGYQPQHF	TGTGCCAGCACCTCGGGGGGCGACAGGGGGTACCAGCCCCAGCATTTT
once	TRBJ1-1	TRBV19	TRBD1	CASSLRTGGRNTEAFF	TGTGCCAGTAGTCTCCGGACAGGGGGAAGAAACACTGAAGCTTTCTTT
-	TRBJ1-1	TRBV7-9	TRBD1	CASTRDSGNTEAFF	TGTGCCAGCACCCGGGACAGTGGGAACACTGAAGCTTTCTTT
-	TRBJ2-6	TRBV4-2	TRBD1	CASSRTDRGKTSGANVLTF	TGTGCCAGCAGCCGCACGGACAGGGGTAAAACTTCTGGGGCCAACGTCCTGACTTTC
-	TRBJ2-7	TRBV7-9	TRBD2	CASSLVSAGGDEQYF	TGTGCCAGCAGCTTAGTATCAGCGGGAGGGGACGAGCAGTACTTC
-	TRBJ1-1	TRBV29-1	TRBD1	CSAYPDRANTEAFF	TGCAGCGCCTACCCGGACAGGGCGAACACTGAAGCTTTCTTT
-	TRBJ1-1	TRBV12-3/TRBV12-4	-	CASSLTEGTEAFF	TGTGCCAGCAGTTTAACGGAGGGGACTGAAGCTTTCTTT
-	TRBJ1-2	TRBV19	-	CASSPGLGYGYTF	TGTGCCAGCTCGCCGGGACTAGGCTATGGCTACACCTTC
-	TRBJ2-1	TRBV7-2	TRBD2	CASSLFGLAGNNEQFF	TGTGCCAGCAGCCTATTCGGACTAGCGGGGAACAATGAGCAGTTCTTC
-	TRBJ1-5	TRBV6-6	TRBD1	CASTNPMTGIGQPQHF	TGTGCCAGCACCAACCCAATGACAGGGATAGGGCAGCCCCAGCATTTT
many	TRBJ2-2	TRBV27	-	CASSLFRTGELFF	TGTGCCAGCAGTTTATTCCGGACCGGGGAGCTGTTTTTT
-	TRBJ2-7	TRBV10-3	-	CAISVGGEQYF	TGTGCCATCAGCGTCGGGGGTGAGCAGTACTTC
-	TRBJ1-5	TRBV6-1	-	CASRDTRNQPQHF	TGTGCCAGCAGGGACACTCGCAATCAGCCCCAGCATTTT
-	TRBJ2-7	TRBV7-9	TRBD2	CASSSRLAGVPYEQYF	TGTGCCAGCAGCTCGAGACTAGCGGGAGTCCCCTACGAGCAGTACTTC
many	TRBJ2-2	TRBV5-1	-	CASSPGNTGELFF	TGCGCCAGCAGCCCCGGGAACACCGGGGAGCTGTTTTTT
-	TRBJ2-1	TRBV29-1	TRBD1	CSSTGGVYNEQFF	TGCAGCTCAACAGGGGGCGTCTACAATGAGCAGTTCTTC
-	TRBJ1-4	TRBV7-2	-	CASSPQTGSHEKLFF	TGTGCCAGCAGCCCCCAAACAGGGTCTCATGAAAAACTGTTTTTT
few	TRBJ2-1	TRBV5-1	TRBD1	CASARQGSSYNEQFF	TGCGCCAGCGCTAGACAGGGGAGCTCCTACAATGAGCAGTTCTTC
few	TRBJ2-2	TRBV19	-	CASTDREAGELFF	TGTGCCAGTACCGACAGGGAGGCCGGGGAGCTGTTTTTT
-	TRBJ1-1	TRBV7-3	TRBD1	CASSFVPTGRAFF	TGTGCCAGCAGCTTTGTTCCGACAGGGCGGGCTTTCTTT
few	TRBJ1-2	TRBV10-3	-	CAISGQGSYGYTF	TGTGCCATCAGTGGGCAGGGGTCCTATGGCTACACCTTC
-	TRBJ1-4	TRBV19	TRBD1	CASSLGQGNEKLFF	TGTGCCAGTAGTCTAGGACAGGGAAATGAAAAACTGTTTTTT
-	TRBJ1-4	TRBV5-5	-	CASSPQNEKLFF	TGTGCCAGCAGCCCACAAAATGAAAAACTGTTTTTT
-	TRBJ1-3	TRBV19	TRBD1	CASSMRQGANSGNTIYF	TGTGCCAGTAGCATGCGACAGGGGGCGAACTCTGGAAACACCATATATTTT
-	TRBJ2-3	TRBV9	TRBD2	CASSVGGGSADTQYF	TGTGCCAGCAGCGTGGGCGGGGGGAGCGCAGATACGCAGTATTTT
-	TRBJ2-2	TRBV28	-	CASSKAVRELFF	TGTGCCAGCAGCAAAGCGGTCCGGGAGCTGTTTTTT
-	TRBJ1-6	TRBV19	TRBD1	CASSSSSGGFGSPLHF	TGTGCCAGTAGTTCTTCGTCAGGGGGCTTTGGTTCACCCCTCCACTTT
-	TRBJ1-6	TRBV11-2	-	CASSLVMGEPNSPLHF	TGTGCCAGCAGCTTAGTTATGGGCGAGCCGAATTCACCCCTCCACTTT